This T cell receptor (beta chain) was documented in a study of cytomegalovirus exposure and HLA in healthy donors. On the study more broadly: The same platform was used for the 90 to 150 validation repertoires and the roughly 730 first-cohort repertoires, a later analysis reported. Whole-study findings and limits: Overall, approximately 150 TCR beta chains were annotated as cytomegalovirus-associated. Cytomegalovirus status, reportedly, was diagnosed with high specificity and sensitivity by the classifier. While the bulk of TCR sequences proved rare, some public TCRs turned up in many donors.

Note on this clone: As yet, its antigen is unknown.

V was pared by 0 bases and J by 0 bases, with 7 bases between. The CDR3 covers 15 residues. CDR1 MNHNY and CDR2 SVGAGI come from the germline V gene (reference sequence). This table comes from immunoSEQ multiplex PCR, and its TCRdb copy is limited to in-frame clones, with some not included. This sample carries about 250,000 clones, more than 85% of them seen once, and the ten largest clones take 12%. Sequenced material: PBMCs. V is TRBV6-6 and J is TRBJ2-3; tentative D call: TRBD1 (5 bases). The receptor was derived from a man between 18 and 35 years old in good health and CMV-seropositive. The CDR3 reads CASSYSGRSTDTQYF. In DNA, the CDR3 is TGTGCCAGCAGTTACTCGGGGCGGAGCACAGATACGCAGTATTTT.